This TCR beta chain was identified in a study of blood T cells in healthy people across ages. A second PCR, run for about 6 to 11 cycles, used a sample-barcoded 5' primer plus a J-beta primer mix. TCRdb ran MiXCR on the 5' RACE reads and lists one entry per CDR3 protein. The sample shows about 730,000 distinct CDR3 sequences, around 46% of them seen only once. Germline loops: CDR1 MDHEN, CDR2 SYDVKM. This CDR3 spans 17 amino acids. J was trimmed by 2 bases and V by 5 bases; bases with no gene match: 11. The chain links TRBV28 to TRBJ2-1; 8 nucleotides line up with TRBD2. The receptor was derived from a woman aged 60-70 years in good health. The sequenced sample was blood. The CDR3 loop is CASSLLPVLAAYNEQFF. The CDR3 DNA reads TGTGCCAGCAGTCTTCTGCCAGTACTAGCGGCCTACAATGAGCAGTTCTTC.